The clone carrying this T cell receptor beta chain has just a few counts. This entry is derived from a study of shared clonotypes between healthy human individuals. All donors qualified as healthy HIV-negative adults and had experienced no recent acute infections or vaccinations. Every unsorted PBMC PCR replicate was loaded with 250 to 300 ng DNA, approximately 30,000 T cell genomes. Unsorted PBMCs provided DNA that was sequenced on ten immunoSEQ deep assay plates. The authors' processing: Filtering differed, since immunoSEQ gave only junction sequences and no quality scores. Profiling relied on immunoSEQ multiplex PCR, and the TCRdb table lists in-frame clones only, not all of them. V, J and clone size were drawn from that table, and D and trimming were deduced from the DNA. The sample carries fewer than 550,000 clones, almost 80% recorded once. V was trimmed by 3 bases and J by 6 bases, leaving 12 bases between them. CDR3 length: 13 amino acids. The germline gives CDR1 MNHEY, CDR2 SMNVEV (reference sequence).

This chain links TRBV27 with TRBJ2-7; D is possibly TRBD2 (5 bases). Sequencing was carried out using PBMCs. The sequence was obtained from a woman between 40 and 55 years old in good health. Some clones in this sample may be carry-over from other donors' samples. The CDR3 bases are TGTGCCAGCAGTTTGGGTTCGGCGGGCGAGCAGTACTTC. This codes for CASSLGSAGEQYF.